A single sample is the source of the 28 T cell receptor beta chains below, sequenced in a study of T cell repertoires in cytomegalovirus infection. TCRdb called the reads again in MiXCR, with one record for every CDR3 protein. Counted here are some 180,000 distinct CDR3 sequences, roughly a sixth occurring once; the ten biggest clones make up under 30%. The sequenced material came from CD8+ T cells from PBMCs. The receptors were gathered from a human donor in good health (CMV status not recorded). Some clones in this sample may be carry-over from other donors' samples.

The gene calls are TRBV6-2 or TRBV6-3 and TRBJ2-1; D perhaps matches TRBD1 (5 bases). The CDR3 has 14 residues. The V end lost 0 bases, the J end lost 10 bases, and 13 bases lay between the germline ends. Germline CDR1 and CDR2: MNHEY and SVGEGT. The CDR3, as DNA: TGTGCCAGCAGTTACTCAGCCAGGGTAGGGGAGCAGTTCTTC. Residues: CASSYSARVGEQFF.

The table lists this clonotype with a few counts. This chain links TRBV29-1 with TRBJ1-1; D may be TRBD1 (5 bases). The CDR3 runs 14 residues. With 6 bases removed from V and 1 base from J, the gap between germline ends came to 15 bases. Germline CDR1 reads SQVTM; CDR2 reads ANQGSEA. The CDR3 DNA reads as TGCAGCGTCGCCGGGGCAGATAAGAACACTGAAGCTTTCTTT. Translated, it gives CSVAGADKNTEAFF.

This chain uses TRBV7-9 with TRBJ1-2; TRBD1 might be the D (5 bases). V was cut by 5 bases and J by 4 bases, with 20 bases left in between. Germline assignment: CDR1 SEHNR and CDR2 FQNEAQ (reference sequence). CDR3 size: 16 residues. In DNA, the CDR3 is TGTGCCAGCAGCCAACCCGGGACTGAAATTTCCTATGGCTACACCTTC. The encoded protein is CASSQPGTEISYGYTF. The entire variable domain, with the rest obtained from reference TRBV7-9 and TRBJ1-2, is as follows: DTGVSQNPRHKITKRGQNVTFRCDPISEHNRLYWYRQTLGQGPEFLTYFQNEAQLEKSRLLSDRFSAERPKGSFSTLEIQRTEQGDSAMYLCASSQPGTEISYGYTFGSGTRLTVV.

This chain links TRBV6-4 with TRBJ1-2; no definite D call. The germline V and J ends were trimmed by 6 bases and 2 bases, with 16 bases remaining between them. Germline CDR1 MRHNA, CDR2 SNTAGT. The CDR3 is made up of 15 amino acids. The CDR3, as DNA: TGTGCCAGCAGACCCGCGGAGACATGGAACTATGGCTACACCTTC. Translation gives CASRPAETWNYGYTF.

This clonotype has more than one count but fewer than ten. The V and J genes are TRBV29-1 and TRBJ1-2; 11 nucleotides match TRBD1. CDR3 length: 14 amino acids. The germline V gene encodes CDR1 SQVTM and CDR2 ANQGSEA. After removal of 4 bases from V and 8 bases from J, the junction contained 9 bases not matched to a gene. Here the CDR3 DNA reads TGCAGCGTTGGGGCCGGGACAGGGGGAAGCGGCTACACCTTC. Translating gives CSVGAGTGGSGYTF.

The CDR3 region is CANSPMDRGQETQYF. For the CDR3, the DNA is TGTGCCAACAGCCCGATGGACAGGGGACAAGAGACCCAGTACTTC. The genes are TRBV27 and TRBJ2-5; TRBD1 agrees at 9 bases. Looked up from germline, CDR1 is MNHEY and CDR2 is SMNVEV (reference sequence). The CDR3 length is 15 residues. With V trimmed by 10 bases and J by 2 bases, 11 bases remained unmatched.

This clonotype was counted only a few times. The genes are TRBV27 and TRBJ1-1, with TRBD1 as a possible D gene (6 bases). Germline loops: CDR1 MNHEY, CDR2 SMNVEV (reference sequence). V was cut by 5 bases and J by 4 bases, with 20 bases left in between. The CDR3 runs to 16 residues. CDR3 region: CASSPTQGHLATEAFF. The CDR3 nucleotides read TGTGCCAGCAGTCCCACACAGGGACACCTGGCCACTGAAGCTTTCTTT.

This chain joins TRBV7-9 and TRBJ2-3; TRBD2 might be the D (5 bases). The germline V and J ends were trimmed by 3 bases and 2 bases, with 12 bases remaining between them. The CDR3 contains 15 residues. In germline, CDR1 is SEHNR, CDR2 FQNEAQ (reference sequence). The CDR3 loop reads CASSFRGDPTDTQYF. Here the CDR3 DNA reads TGTGCCAGCAGCTTTCGGGGTGATCCCACAGATACGCAGTATTTT.

The V call is TRBV7-6, the J call TRBJ2-5, with TRBD1 matching 11 bases. From germline, CDR1 is SGHVS and CDR2 FNYEAQ. This CDR3 has 16 amino acids. V trimming: 5 bases; J trimming: 4 bases; junction bases outside the gene matches: 9. CDR3 bases: TGTGCCAGCAGCCATGAAACCGGGACAGGGGGAGAGACCCAGTACTTC. Amino acid sequence: CASSHETGTGGETQYF.

The chain's CDR3 is CASSPGPSGELFF. In DNA, the CDR3 is TGTGCCAGCAGCCCCGGACCGAGCGGGGAGCTGTTTTTT. The chain combines TRBV7-3 with TRBJ2-2; no clear D gene. This CDR3 region has 13 residues. The V end was cut by 5 bases, the J end by 7 bases, with 11 bases between. The germline V gene has CDR1 SGHTA and CDR2 FQGTGA.

This chain joins TRBV4-1 and TRBJ2-7; the D is unclear. The CDR3 contains 15 residues. Germline V gene lookup returns CDR1 MGHRA and CDR2 YSYEKL. The ends were cut back, 4 bases at V and 4 bases at J, with 17 bases in the middle. The CDR3 loop reads CASSLVTDPRYEQYF. The CDR3 DNA is TGCGCCAGCAGCCTAGTGACGGACCCTCGGTACGAGCAGTACTTC.

DNA of the CDR3: TGTGCCAGCAGTGGGAGATCCAGCGGGGGGCCCTCCCCCGAGCAGTACTTC. Its translation is CASSGRSSGGPSPEQYF. The rearrangement links TRBV2 to TRBJ2-7, with TRBD2 matching over 9 bases. The V gene's germline CDR1 is SNHLY and CDR2 FYNNEI. Unmatched junction bases numbered 16, after V lost 4 bases and J lost 6 bases. The CDR3 has 17 residues.

This clonotype was counted between two and nine times. The chain combines TRBV29-1 with TRBJ2-3; TRBD1 matches at 9 bases. CDR1 SQVTM and CDR2 ANQGSEA come from the germline V gene. The CDR3 has 14 amino acids. V shed 6 bases and J 5 bases; nucleotides not matched to a gene: 9. Written as DNA, the CDR3 is TGCAGCGTGGATCCGGGACAGGGAGGAGATACGCAGTATTTT. The encoded protein is CSVDPGQGGDTQYF.

The genes are TRBV5-1 and TRBJ2-7; 8 bases agree with TRBD1. The germline CDR1 and CDR2 sequences are SGHRS and YFSETQ. The CDR3 length is 13 residues. The junction had 7 bases not matched to a gene; V was cut back by 8 bases and J by 3 bases. DNA for the CDR3: TGCGCCAGTACGGACAGGGCCAGCTACGAGCAGTACTTC. Its protein product is CASTDRASYEQYF.

J is TRBJ1-2 and V is TRBV4-3; a possible D gene is TRBD1 (6 bases). V lost 0 bases and J 8 bases, leaving 25 bases between the germline ends. Germline lookup yields CDR1 LGHNA and CDR2 YSLEER. The CDR3 consists of 18 residues. The CDR3 DNA follows: TGCGCCAGCAGCCAAGATCCCGCAGGGGCACATGGTCGTTTAGGCTACACCTTC. It encodes CASSQDPAGAHGRLGYTF.

Only a few counts were recorded for this clonotype. The J gene is TRBJ2-2, the V gene TRBV28; TRBD1 aligns across 10 bases. V shed 8 bases, J shed 5 bases, and the junction held 8 bases outside the gene matches. The CDR3 is 15 amino acids. Germline V CDR1 and CDR2: MDHEN, SYDVKM. The DNA for the CDR3 is TGTGCCAGCGAATTGGGACAGGGGATTACCGGGGAGCTGTTTTTT. Its protein is CASELGQGITGELFF.

CDR3 DNA sequence: TGTGCCAGTAGTGCGATCCCGGCCACTGAAGCTTTCTTT. This encodes CASSAIPATEAFF. The chain carries TRBV19 and TRBJ1-1; no clear D gene. This CDR3 comprises 13 residues. CDR1 and CDR2 from the germline V gene are LNHDA and SQIVND (reference sequence). The V end was cut by 5 bases, the J end by 4 bases, with 11 bases between.

This clonotype has only a few counts. The gene calls are TRBV11-2 and TRBJ2-1; TRBD1 matches 11 bases. Germline V gene sequence: CDR1 SGHAT, CDR2 FQNNGV. V shed 4 bases, J shed 7 bases, and the junction held 9 bases outside the gene matches. This CDR3 is 16 amino acids long. CDR3 region: CASSSGRDRGFNEQFF. The CDR3 nucleotides are TGTGCCAGCAGCTCGGGAAGGGACAGGGGGTTTAATGAGCAGTTCTTC.

This chain joins TRBV4-2 and TRBJ1-3; maybe TRBD1 (5 bases). The CDR3 covers 18 residues. CDR1 and CDR2 (germline): LGHNA, YNFKEQ. The V and J ends lost 0 bases and 1 base respectively, with 16 bases between them. The CDR3 DNA reads as TGTGCCAGCAGCCAAGAACGAGGTTTGGGGGAATCTGGAAACACCATATATTTT. Translating gives CASSQERGLGESGNTIYF.

This clonotype has only a few counts. The chain has TRBV11-2 and TRBJ2-3; D gene unclear. The CDR3 runs 15 residues. V lost 4 bases to trimming and J lost 2 bases, with 13 bases between them. Per germline, CDR1 SGHAT and CDR2 FQNNGV. CDR3: CASSSWGGDTDTQYF. CDR3 nucleotide sequence: TGTGCCAGCAGCTCCTGGGGTGGAGACACAGATACGCAGTATTTT.

The rearrangement joins TRBV7-6 to TRBJ2-7, with 8 bases fitting TRBD1. The CDR3 has 15 amino acids. Trimming at V came to 1 base and at J to 3 bases, leaving 5 bases not matched to a gene. Germline V gene lookup returns CDR1 SGHVS and CDR2 FNYEAQ. The CDR3 protein is CASSLGPGGRYEQYF. The CDR3 DNA sequence: TGTGCCAGCAGCTTAGGACCAGGGGGCCGCTACGAGCAGTACTTC. Full variable domain (missing parts from reference TRBV7-6 and TRBJ2-7): GAGVSQSPRYKVTKRGQDVALRCDPISGHVSLYWYRQALGQGPEFLTYFNYEAQQDKSGLPNDRFSAERPEGSISTLTIQRTEQRDSAMYRCASSLGPGGRYEQYFGPGTRLTVT.

The chain has TRBV7-2 and TRBJ2-3; no clear D gene. Trimming took off 6 bases at V and 6 bases at J, with 16 bases between the two ends. Germline lookup yields CDR1 SGHTA and CDR2 FQGNSA. This CDR3 is built from 14 residues. In DNA form, the CDR3 reads TGTGCCAGCAGTCCAGTACACGAGAGGGATACGCAGTATTTT. Its protein product is CASSPVHERDTQYF.

This clonotype occurred once. V usage is TRBV30 and J usage is TRBJ2-1; D may be TRBD2 (6 bases). The CDR3 consists of 12 residues. The germline CDR1 and CDR2 sequences are GTSNPN and SVGIG (reference sequence). With 0 bases removed from V and 10 bases from J, the gap between germline ends came to 10 bases. Written as DNA, the CDR3 is TGTGCCTGGAGTGTAACTAGCTACGAGCAGTTCTTC. Protein product: CAWSVTSYEQFF.

In its sample, this clonotype was seen a few times. The chain carries TRBV14 and TRBJ2-1; D gene unclear. Germline assignment: CDR1 SGHDN and CDR2 FVKESK. Deletions cut 1 base from V and 6 bases from J, with 4 bases between. The CDR3 spans 12 residues. CDR3 bases: TGTGCCAGCAGCCAAGGGAGCAATGAGCAGTTCTTC. This gives the protein CASSQGSNEQFF.

The rearrangement uses TRBV20-1 and TRBJ1-5; TRBD1 aligns across 10 bases. This CDR3 has 16 amino acids. Germline lookup yields CDR1 DFQATT and CDR2 SNEGSKA (reference sequence). The V gene end was trimmed by 5 bases and the J gene end by 3 bases; junction bases not matched to a gene: 10. The CDR3 protein is CSASIRDRGFNQPQHF. Written as DNA, the CDR3 is TGCAGTGCTTCGATCAGGGACAGGGGTTTCAATCAGCCCCAGCATTTT.

Many counts were recorded for this clonotype. V is TRBV7-6 and J is TRBJ2-2; weak D call: TRBD1 (6 bases). The CDR3 contains 18 residues. V was clipped by 1 base and J by 0 bases, with 15 bases between them. Per the germline V gene, CDR1 is SGHVS and CDR2 is FNYEAQ. The CDR3 bases are TGTGCCAGCAGCTTAGTCTCAGGGGTCGTCGCGAACACCGGGGAGCTGTTTTTT. This encodes CASSLVSGVVANTGELFF.

The V call is TRBV29-1, the J call TRBJ2-1; possibly TRBD1 for D (5 bases). Germline V CDR1 and CDR2: SQVTM, ANQGSEA. Trimming cost V 4 bases and J 2 bases, with 9 bases left between them. The CDR3 consists of 13 residues. The DNA of the CDR3 is TGCAGCGTTGGTCCAGGGCCCTACAATGAGCAGTTCTTC. It translates to CSVGPGPYNEQFF.

The rearrangement links TRBV7-2 to TRBJ1-2, with a weak D call TRBD1 (6 bases). The CDR3 is made up of 14 amino acids. The V gene lost 2 bases and the J gene lost 8 bases, with 15 bases spanning the gap. Germline V lookup: CDR1 SGHTA, CDR2 FQGNSA. The CDR3 here is CASSLNTGPGGYTF. Here the CDR3 DNA reads TGTGCCAGCAGCTTAAATACAGGGCCGGGGGGCTACACCTTC.